The 8 T cell receptor beta chains in this list originate from one sample, sequenced in a study of cytomegalovirus exposure and HLA in healthy donors. Primers for the PCR totalled 60 Vbeta and 13 Jbeta. This table comes from immunoSEQ multiplex PCR, and its TCRdb copy is limited to in-frame clones, with some not included. The table lists 100,000 to 150,000 clones, roughly 80% of them singletons. The sample was PBMCs. The source of these receptors is a woman in her forties in good health and CMV-seropositive.

The chain employs TRBV6-1 and TRBJ2-7, with 7 bases aligning to TRBD1. J lost 3 bases, V lost 3 bases, and 5 bases had no gene match. Per the germline V gene, CDR1 is MNHNS and CDR2 is SASEGT. The CDR3 totals 14 residues. This CDR3 reads CASSERGHGYEQYF. For the CDR3, the DNA is TGTGCCAGCAGTGAGAGGGGGCATGGCTACGAGCAGTACTTC.

The gene calls are TRBV5-4 and TRBJ1-3; possibly TRBD1 for D (6 bases). V was cut by 0 bases and J by 4 bases, with 11 bases left in between. CDR1 SGHNT and CDR2 YYREEE come from the germline V gene (reference sequence). The CDR3 consists of 15 residues. CDR3 residues: CASSLDLTGGNTIYF. In DNA, the CDR3 is TGTGCCAGCAGCTTGGACTTGACAGGCGGAAACACCATATATTTT.

The chain combines TRBV9 with TRBJ2-1; 7 positions match TRBD1. This CDR3 has 14 amino acids. V was clipped by 1 base and J by 8 bases; unmatched bases: 6. Looked up from germline, CDR1 is SGDLS and CDR2 is YYNGEE. In DNA form, the CDR3 reads TGTGCCAGCAGCGTAACAGGGGCGGGCGATGAGCAGTTCTTC. It specifies CASSVTGAGDEQFF.

About this clone itself: Relative to the germline gene, one junction end is altered; a read error may explain this. The chain links TRBV19 to TRBJ2-4, with no clear D. Looked up from germline, CDR1 is LNHDA and CDR2 is SQIVND (reference sequence). The CDR3 totals 14 residues. CDR3 nucleotide sequence: TGTGCCAGTAGCTTGGCAGCAGCCAAAAACAGTCAGTACTTC. Protein sequence: CASSLAAAKNSQYF. The full variable domain, completed using reference TRBV19 and TRBJ2-4, is DGGITQSPKYLFRKEGQNVTLSCEQNLNHDAMYWYRQDPGQGLRLIYYSQIVNDFQKGDIAEGYSVSREKKESFPLTVTSAQKNPTAFYLCASSLAAAKNSQYFGAGTRLSVL.

In its sample, this clone was seen once. The gene calls are TRBV29-1 and TRBJ2-5, with TRBD1 as a possible D gene (6 bases). Germline CDR1 reads SQVTM; CDR2 reads ANQGSEA. V gave up 5 bases and J gave up 2 bases, with 9 bases separating them. The CDR3 is made up of 12 amino acids. CDR3 sequence reads: CSVLTGQETQYF. CDR3 nucleotides: TGCAGCGTTCTTACAGGGCAAGAGACCCAGTACTTC.

The rearrangement uses TRBV14 and TRBJ1-2, with D tentatively TRBD1 (6 bases). The CDR3 covers 13 residues. V was shortened by 6 bases and J by 1 base, with 9 bases between the two germline ends. CDR1 and CDR2 from the germline V gene are SGHDN and FVKESK. The CDR3 region is CASSPDSNYGYTF. The CDR3 region has the DNA TGTGCCAGCAGTCCGGACAGTAACTATGGCTACACCTTC.

The chain is built from TRBV19 and TRBJ2-7, with a weak D call TRBD2 (5 bases). Germline CDR1 reads LNHDA; CDR2 reads SQIVND (reference sequence). The CDR3 loop spans 10 amino acids. CDR3 in amino acids: CALTRAIRLV. In DNA form, the CDR3 reads TGTGCCCTTACGAGGGCTATACGTCTGGTC.

This clone is a singleton in its sample. CDR3 bases: TGTGCCACCCAACGGGGGGAGCAGGGCACAGATACGCAGTATTTT. Translating it yields CATQRGEQGTDTQYF. This chain uses TRBV6-5 with TRBJ2-3; 7 bases agree with TRBD2. Germline values: CDR1 MNHEY, CDR2 SVGAGI. Trimming took 10 bases from V and 1 from J; bases not matched to a gene: 11. This CDR3 is built from 15 residues.